Listed below are T cell receptor beta chains from one sample, sequenced in a study of cytomegalovirus exposure and HLA in healthy donors. Data came from immunoSEQ multiplex PCR; TCRdb stores just in-frame clones and leaves some out. The sample data list roughly 77,000 clones. The sequencing sample was made of PBMCs. The receptor set was obtained from a female donor in good health and CMV-seropositive. CDR3s include the opening cysteine and the closing phenylalanine or tryptophan. The D gene is left open where the match is weak.

d_gene	j_gene	v_gene	CDR3aa	CDR3nt
-	TRBJ1-3	TRBV9	CASSGGQNRNTIYF	TGTGCCAGCAGCGGCGGACAAAACCGAAACACCATATATTTT
TRBD1	TRBJ2-2	TRBV6-6	CASSGRGTGGTGELFF	TGTGCCAGCAGTGGTCGAGGGACAGGGGGCACCGGGGAGCTGTTTTTT
-	TRBJ1-2	TRBV6-1	CASSESLRGGYGYTF	TGTGCCAGCAGTGAATCTCTAAGGGGTGGGTATGGCTACACCTTC
-	TRBJ1-4	TRBV7-6	CASSLVRTATNEKLFF	TGTGCCAGCAGCTTGGTCCGGACAGCTACTAATGAAAAACTGTTTTTT
TRBD1	TRBJ2-7	TRBV2	CASTRTGGSYEQYF	TGTGCCAGCACTAGGACAGGGGGCAGCTACGAGCAGTACTTC
TRBD1	TRBJ2-1	TRBV5-5	CASSLDPFGQGGSEQFF	TGTGCCAGCAGCTTGGATCCGTTCGGACAGGGAGGCAGTGAGCAGTTCTTC
-	TRBJ2-7	TRBV7-2	CASSPSSPYEQYF	TGTGCCAGCAGCCCCTCCTCTCCCTACGAGCAGTACTTC
-	TRBJ2-7	TRBV18	CASSTVGAESYEQYF	TGTGCCAGCTCAACGGTGGGGGCGGAATCCTACGAGCAGTACTTC
TRBD1	TRBJ1-5	TRBV28	CASSQTLPGTAENQPQHF	TGTGCCAGCAGCCAAACCCTCCCCGGGACAGCCGAGAATCAGCCCCAGCATTTT
TRBD2	TRBJ2-5	TRBV2	CASSEGTSARETQYF	TGTGCCAGCAGTGAAGGGACTAGCGCTAGAGAGACCCAGTACTTC
TRBD1	TRBJ1-4	TRBV6-1	CASSEQDRAAEKLFF	TGTGCCAGCAGTGAGCAAGACAGGGCTGCTGAAAAACTGTTTTTT
TRBD1	TRBJ2-1	TRBV18	CASSPQLSGQSIGEQFF	TGTGCCAGCTCACCACAACTTTCGGGACAGTCAATAGGTGAGCAGTTCTTC
TRBD1	TRBJ1-2	TRBV19	CATSQGALNYGYTF	TGTGCCACCTCACAGGGGGCTTTAAACTATGGCTACACCTTC
TRBD1	TRBJ2-5	TRBV18	CASPPPNRGETQYF	TGTGCCAGCCCACCACCGAACAGGGGGGAGACCCAGTACTTC
-	TRBJ1-2	TRBV11-3	CASSLGTGMGYGYTF	TGTGCCAGCAGCTTAGGCACAGGGATGGGCTATGGCTACACCTTC
TRBD1	TRBJ2-3	TRBV11-1	CASSRQGGSTDTQYF	TGTGCCAGCAGCCGACAGGGGGGGAGCACAGATACGCAGTATTTT
TRBD1	TRBJ2-7	TRBV6-1	CASNRDRVVNEQYF	TGTGCCAGCAATCGGGACAGGGTAGTCAACGAGCAGTACTTC
TRBD1	TRBJ1-2	TRBV9	CASSVERDRPMGYTF	TGTGCCAGCAGCGTCGAACGGGACAGGCCAATGGGCTACACCTTC
TRBD2	TRBJ2-5	TRBV5-1	CASSTSGNAETQYF	TGCGCCAGCAGCACTAGCGGGAACGCCGAGACCCAGTACTTC
TRBD1	TRBJ1-2	TRBV5-6	CASSFWDRRVGGYTF	TGTGCCAGCAGCTTCTGGGACAGGCGAGTCGGTGGCTACACCTTC
-	TRBJ2-3	TRBV11-3	CASSLYGGSTDTQYF	TGTGCCAGCAGCTTATATGGCGGGAGCACAGATACGCAGTATTTT
TRBD2	TRBJ2-7	TRBV11-2	CASSLGSWEGEGYEQYF	TGTGCCAGCAGCTTAGGTTCCTGGGAGGGAGAGGGCTACGAGCAGTACTTC